This TCR beta chain was obtained from a study of siplizumab effects on memory and regulatory T cells. General study points: Unstimulated subsets captured only a minor fraction of alloreactive clones. Siplizumab brought about a significant reduction in alloreactive sequences traceable to unstimulated CD4+ memory cells.

Trimming cost V 6 bases and J 2 bases; bases outside gene matches: 6. The CDR3 is made up of 14 amino acids. Germline CDR1 MGHDK, CDR2 SYGVNS. Regarding this clone: As yet, its antigen is unknown.

The method was immunoSEQ multiplex PCR; TCRdb's version includes in-frame clones alone and lacks a portion of them. The sample has about 100,000 clones; about 90% are singletons. Sequences were obtained from CD4+ T cells sorted from blood. The receptor comes from a human donor in good health. Some clones in this sample may be carry-over from other donors' samples. The chain recombines TRBV25-1 with TRBJ2-7; 8 positions agree with TRBD1. The CDR3 protein is CASRRGQGTYEQYF. The DNA for the CDR3 is TGTGCCAGCAGAAGAGGACAGGGAACCTACGAGCAGTACTTC.